This T cell receptor (beta chain) was sequenced during a study of early T cells in non-severe SARS-CoV-2 infection. Study information: Sequencing targeted bulk RNA from unsorted whole blood, leaving chains unpaired.

Concerning this clonotype: Its antigen is still unknown.

Individual cDNA molecules received unique molecular identifiers during library preparation. TCRdb called the 5' RACE reads again in MiXCR, with one record for every CDR3 protein. Seen here are tens of thousands of distinct CDR3 sequences, over 11% observed once, and the top ten hold under 4%. V lost 3 bases and J lost 1, with 13 bases in between. The germline V gene has CDR1 DFQATT and CDR2 SNEGSKA (reference sequence). The CDR3 loop spans 15 amino acids. The study, taken as a whole, reports: The VDJdb matching leaned toward anti-spike CD8 responses and overlooked private and CD4 specificities.

Sequencing input: whole blood. The sequence was obtained from an adult who was a healthcare worker with PCR-confirmed SARS-CoV-2 infection or an uninfected control (not recorded which). The V and J genes are TRBV20-1 and TRBJ2-1; D ambiguous. This CDR3 reads CSARPVDRSYNEQFF. In DNA form, the CDR3 reads TGCAGTGCTAGGCCAGTGGACCGTTCCTACAATGAGCAGTTCTTC.